Listed here are 20 T cell receptor beta chains from one sample, sequenced in a study of blood T cell repertoires in COVID-19. The table came from immunoSEQ multiplex PCR; TCRdb's copy has only in-frame clones and leaves some out. In the table there are about 180,000 clones, roughly 89% of which are singletons. The source material was peripheral blood. Receptors were obtained from a woman between 65 and 79 years old with COVID-19, enrolled during active disease.

The chain is built from TRBV2 and TRBJ2-1, with TRBD2 matching over 8 bases. CDR1 and CDR2 from the germline V gene are SNHLY and FYNNEI. V was clipped by 7 bases and J by 6 bases; unmatched bases: 8. This CDR3 region has 14 residues. The CDR3 DNA is TGTGCCAGCAAAGGGACTAGTTTTCGCAATGAGCAGTTCTTC. The encoded protein is CASKGTSFRNEQFF.

The CDR3 loop is CASSQEGRSGNTIYF. DNA for the CDR3: TGTGCCAGCAGCCAAGAGGGGCGGTCGGGAAACACCATATATTTT. The chain couples TRBV3-1 (or the pseudogene TRBV3-2) to TRBJ1-3; tentatively, D is TRBD1 (5 bases). Germline assignment: CDR1 LGHDT and CDR2 YNNKEL (reference sequence). V gave up 0 bases and J gave up 4 bases, with 10 bases separating them. The CDR3 spans 15 residues.

The genes are TRBV4-2 and TRBJ2-1, with 7 nucleotides matching TRBD2. Germline V lookup: CDR1 LGHNA, CDR2 YNFKEQ. Trimming cost V 0 bases and J 2 bases; bases outside gene matches: 4. There are 16 residues in the CDR3. The CDR3 is CASSQELADTYNEQFF. CDR3 bases: TGTGCCAGCAGCCAAGAGCTAGCGGATACCTACAATGAGCAGTTCTTC.

This clone showed up just a few times. The CDR3 DNA follows: TGTGCCAGCAGCCAGCGACAGACAGATACGCAGTATTTT. It codes for CASSQRQTDTQYF. The chain has TRBV7-9 and TRBJ2-3, with TRBD1 as a possible D gene (5 bases). CDR1 and CDR2 (germline): SEHNR, FQNEAQ (reference sequence). There are 13 residues in the CDR3. Between the trimmed V and J ends, which lost 5 bases and 3 bases, there was a span of 9 bases. The entire variable domain, with the rest obtained from reference TRBV7-9 and TRBJ2-3, is as follows: DTGVSQNPRHKITKRGQNVTFRCDPISEHNRLYWYRQTLGQGPEFLTYFQNEAQLEKSRLLSDRFSAERPKGSFSTLEIQRTEQGDSAMYLCASSQRQTDTQYFGPGTRLTVL.

A single count supports this clone. This sequence joins TRBV6-5 and TRBJ2-7; 10 nucleotides agree with TRBD2. Germline V gene sequence: CDR1 MNHEY, CDR2 SVGAGI. The CDR3 totals 15 residues. The V gene end was trimmed by 6 bases and the J gene end by 3 bases; junction bases not matched to a gene: 8. In DNA form, the CDR3 reads TGTGCCAGCAGGCCACTAGCGGGATCTCTCTACGAGCAGTACTTC. This gives the protein CASRPLAGSLYEQYF.

V usage is TRBV11-1 and J usage is TRBJ1-6; 8 bases map to TRBD1. Looked up from germline, CDR1 is SGHAT and CDR2 is FQDESV (reference sequence). The CDR3 contains 14 residues. The ends lost 6 bases at V and 10 bases at J; junction bases unmatched: 8. The CDR3 DNA follows: TGTGCCAGCAGAAGGACAGGGCTCCAATCACCCCTCCACTTT. It codes for CASRRTGLQSPLHF.

This chain joins TRBV4-2 and TRBJ2-1; 9 nucleotides agree with TRBD2. The CDR3 has 18 amino acids. Trimming at V came to 0 bases and at J to 6 bases, leaving 12 bases not matched to a gene. Germline V gene data show CDR1 as LGHNA and CDR2 as YNFKEQ. The CDR3 DNA follows: TGTGCCAGCAGCCAAGATGCCCCCCGGGCGGGAGGGTTCAATGAGCAGTTCTTC. This gives the protein CASSQDAPRAGGFNEQFF.

In this sample, this clone turned up once. The chain joins TRBV27 to TRBJ1-5; D might be TRBD1 (5 bases). With 2 bases removed from V and 6 bases from J, the gap between germline ends came to 14 bases. Germline CDR1 reads MNHEY; CDR2 reads SMNVEV (reference sequence). The CDR3 covers 15 residues. The CDR3 reads CASSLRGSVGQPQHF. CDR3 nucleotide sequence: TGTGCCAGCAGTTTAAGGGGCTCGGTCGGTCAGCCCCAGCATTTT.

The CDR3 sequence is CAWRLSRLADYNEQFF. The CDR3 nucleotides read TGTGCCTGGAGGTTATCCCGACTAGCGGATTACAATGAGCAGTTCTTC. V is TRBV30 and J is TRBJ2-1; 9 bases line up with TRBD2. The V segment lost 3 bases and the J segment 4 bases; nucleotides outside the gene matches: 10. Germline V CDR1 and CDR2: GTSNPN, SVGIG (reference sequence). The CDR3 covers 16 residues.

This rearrangement joins TRBV28 to TRBJ1-5; TRBD1 agrees at 7 bases. There are 16 residues in the CDR3. V lost 6 bases and J lost 1; bases outside the gene matches: 9. From germline, CDR1 is MDHEN and CDR2 SYDVKM. CDR3 sequence reads: CASSRTRQGSNQPQHF. The CDR3 nucleotides are TGTGCCAGCAGCCGAACCAGACAGGGCAGCAATCAGCCCCAGCATTTT.

In its sample, this clone was seen many times. Sequence at one end of the junction differs from germline and may be a read error. The V and J genes are TRBV7-7 and TRBJ2-5; 8 nucleotides agree with TRBD1. The V gene's germline CDR1 is SSHAT and CDR2 FNYEAQ (reference sequence). This CDR3 is 16 amino acids long. CDR3 sequence reads: CASSKDRASGQETQYF. Written as DNA, the CDR3 is TGTGCTAGCAGCAAGGACAGGGCAAGCGGCCAAGAGACCCAGTACTTC.

The V and J genes are TRBV2 and TRBJ1-1; 11 bases fit TRBD1. This CDR3 is built from 14 residues. The V and J ends lost 8 bases and 4 bases, in that order; junction bases with no gene match: 6. CDR1 and CDR2 (germline): SNHLY, FYNNEI. CDR3 protein: CASDRTGGGTEAFF. The CDR3 DNA follows: TGTGCCAGCGACCGGACAGGGGGCGGCACTGAAGCTTTCTTT.

This clone has only one observation. The CDR3 region is CASSHDSSYEQYF. CDR3 bases: TGTGCCAGCAGTCATGACAGCTCCTACGAGCAGTACTTC. The V call is TRBV27, the J call TRBJ2-7; D is perhaps TRBD1 (5 bases). Germline assignment: CDR1 MNHEY and CDR2 SMNVEV (reference sequence). Trimming took 5 bases from V and 0 from J, leaving 8 bases between them. The CDR3 runs 13 residues.

This rearrangement joins TRBV19 to TRBJ1-1; maybe TRBD1 (5 bases). Trimming took 6 bases from V and 5 from J, leaving 7 bases between them. Germline CDR1 and CDR2: LNHDA and SQIVND (reference sequence). This CDR3 region has 11 residues. CDR3: CASRGETEAFF. For the CDR3, the DNA is TGTGCCAGTAGAGGGGAAACTGAAGCTTTCTTT.

This clone came up once. The chain is built from TRBV4-2 and TRBJ1-4, with 10 bases fitting TRBD1. The CDR3 has 16 amino acids. V lost 4 bases, J lost 7 bases, and 9 bases stayed unmatched. Germline CDR1 reads LGHNA; CDR2 reads YNFKEQ. Here the CDR3 DNA reads TGTGCCAGCAGCCCAAGTCAGCGGACAGGGGGTGAAAAACTGTTTTTT. Its translation is CASSPSQRTGGEKLFF.

The chain joins TRBV18 to TRBJ2-5, with D perhaps TRBD2 (6 bases). The CDR3 is made up of 15 amino acids. Trimming pared 6 bases from V and 2 bases from J, leaving 16 bases between. The germline V gene has CDR1 KGHSH and CDR2 LQKENI. CDR3 in amino acids: CASSLNGGSQETQYF. The CDR3, as DNA: TGTGCCAGCTCCCTTAACGGAGGGTCACAAGAGACCCAGTACTTC.

The J gene is TRBJ1-1, the V gene TRBV19, with D possibly being TRBD1 (5 bases). This CDR3 spans 15 amino acids. V was cut by 9 bases and J by 1 base, with 18 bases left in between. Germline CDR1 LNHDA, CDR2 SQIVND (reference sequence). Here the CDR3 DNA reads TGTGCCAGCCACCGGGTCGGGGGGGAGAACACTGAAGCTTTCTTT. Amino acid sequence: CASHRVGGENTEAFF.

This chain uses TRBV2 with TRBJ1-3, with D possibly TRBD1 on 6 matching bases. The CDR3 is made up of 14 amino acids. Deletions cut 7 bases from V and 0 bases from J, with 10 bases between. Germline V gene lookup returns CDR1 SNHLY and CDR2 FYNNEI. The CDR3 here is CASIRDTSGNTIYF. For the CDR3, the DNA is TGTGCCAGCATACGGGACACCTCTGGAAACACCATATATTTT.

This sequence joins TRBV15 and TRBJ1-3, with D uncertain. V was shortened by 1 base and J by 2 bases, with 9 bases between the two germline ends. The germline gives CDR1 LNHNV, CDR2 YYDKDF (reference sequence). The CDR3 spans 15 residues. The DNA for the CDR3 is TGTGCCACCAGCAGAGGGGAGCCAACTGGAAACACCATATATTTT. Its translation is CATSRGEPTGNTIYF.

This chain links TRBV5-1 with TRBJ1-1, with D tentatively TRBD1 (5 bases). Per the germline V gene, CDR1 is SGHRS and CDR2 is YFSETQ. V lost 4 bases and J 1 base, leaving 5 bases between the germline ends. CDR3 size: 12 residues. CDR3 sequence reads: CASSQGNTEAFF. The DNA for the CDR3 is TGCGCCAGCAGCCAGGGGAACACTGAAGCTTTCTTT.